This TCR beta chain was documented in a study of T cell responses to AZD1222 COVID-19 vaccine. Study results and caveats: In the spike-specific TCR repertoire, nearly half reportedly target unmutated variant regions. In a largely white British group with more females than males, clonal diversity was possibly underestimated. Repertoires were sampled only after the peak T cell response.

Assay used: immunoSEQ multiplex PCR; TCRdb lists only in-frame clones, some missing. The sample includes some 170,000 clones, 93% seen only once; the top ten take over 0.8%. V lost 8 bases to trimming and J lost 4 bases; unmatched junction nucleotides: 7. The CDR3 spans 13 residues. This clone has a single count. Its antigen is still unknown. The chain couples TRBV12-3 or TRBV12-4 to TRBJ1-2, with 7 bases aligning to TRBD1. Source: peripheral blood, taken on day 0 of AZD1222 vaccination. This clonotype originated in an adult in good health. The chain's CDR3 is CASARQGGYGYTF. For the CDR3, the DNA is TGTGCCAGCGCCCGACAGGGAGGCTATGGCTACACCTTC.